A single sample is the source of the 30 T cell receptor beta chains below, sequenced in a study of blood T cell repertoires in COVID-19. Repertoires were generated with immunoSEQ multiplex PCR, while TCRdb's copy carries only in-frame clones and drops some. The data hold hundreds of thousands of clones, with roughly nine tenths observed a single time. The source material was PBMCs or T cells enriched from blood (not recorded which). The receptors come from a man younger than 35 who had recovered from COVID-19.

The chain uses TRBV7-9 and TRBJ2-3; perhaps TRBD2 as D (6 bases). The CDR3 loop spans 13 amino acids. Germline lookup yields CDR1 SEHNR and CDR2 FQNEAQ (reference sequence). The V end lost 6 bases, the J end lost 2 bases, and 9 bases lay between the germline ends. CDR3 DNA sequence: TGTGCCAGCAGAGGAGGGGACACAGATACGCAGTATTTT. Amino acids: CASRGGDTDTQYF.

The chain joins TRBV2 to TRBJ1-6; 7 bases fit TRBD1. Unmatched junction bases numbered 9, after V lost 4 bases and J lost 6 bases. The germline V gene encodes CDR1 SNHLY and CDR2 FYNNEI. The CDR3 is 16 amino acids. CDR3 amino acids: CASSVRDSAFNSPLHF. DNA for the CDR3: TGTGCCAGCAGTGTTCGGGACAGCGCGTTTAATTCACCCCTCCACTTT.

The J gene is TRBJ2-1, the V gene TRBV3-1 (or the pseudogene TRBV3-2), with TRBD2 identical over 11 bases. The CDR3 has 16 residues. The germline CDR1 and CDR2 sequences are LGHDT and YNNKEL (reference sequence). With V trimmed by 3 bases and J by 4 bases, 5 bases remained unmatched. The CDR3 loop is CASSHWLAGGYNEQFF. In nucleotides, the CDR3 is TGTGCCAGCAGCCATTGGCTAGCGGGAGGATACAATGAGCAGTTCTTC.

This rearrangement joins TRBV6-5 to TRBJ2-1; D gene ambiguous. The CDR3 totals 11 residues. The germline CDR1 and CDR2 sequences are MNHEY and SVGAGI. The V end lost 6 bases, the J end lost 9 bases, and 9 bases lay between the germline ends. In DNA form, the CDR3 reads TGTGCCAGCAGAAGGCGGAGTGAGCAGTTCTTC. The encoded protein is CASRRRSEQFF.

The chain has TRBV4-2 and TRBJ2-3; 7 bases match TRBD2. The V and J ends lost 4 bases and 4 bases, in that order; junction bases with no gene match: 11. Per germline, CDR1 LGHNA and CDR2 YNFKEQ. This CDR3 has 16 amino acids. The DNA for the CDR3 is TGTGCCAGCAGCCCGACGGTGGGAGGGGTTCCAGATACGCAGTATTTT. Translation gives CASSPTVGGVPDTQYF.

The rearrangement links TRBV7-2 to TRBJ2-7; 14 bases are a match to TRBD2. Germline V gives CDR1 SGHTA, CDR2 FQGNSA. Germline trimming cut 3 bases from V and 3 bases from J; bases unmatched to any gene: 4. This CDR3 contains 16 residues. The CDR3 spells CASSLKGLAGVYEQYF. For the CDR3, the DNA is TGTGCCAGCAGCTTGAAGGGACTAGCGGGGGTCTACGAGCAGTACTTC.

The chain carries TRBV28 and TRBJ1-2; a weak D match, TRBD1 (5 bases). Germline V gives CDR1 MDHEN, CDR2 SYDVKM. V was trimmed by 6 bases and J by 4 bases, leaving 9 bases between them. The CDR3 consists of 12 residues. CDR3 region: CASSRVGYGYTF. The CDR3 bases are TGTGCCAGCAGCAGGGTGGGCTATGGCTACACCTTC.

The chain uses TRBV5-1 and TRBJ2-2; 9 nucleotides align to TRBD2. Unmatched junction bases numbered 7, after V lost 3 bases and J lost 7 bases. The V gene's germline CDR1 is SGHRS and CDR2 YFSETQ. CDR3 length: 15 amino acids. The CDR3 reads CASSSAGGRGGELFF. The CDR3 DNA reads as TGCGCCAGCAGCTCTGCGGGGGGGCGCGGCGGGGAGCTGTTTTTT.

In its sample, this clone was seen once. V gene TRBV27 combines with J gene TRBJ2-7; tentative D call: TRBD2 (6 bases). Per the germline V gene, CDR1 is MNHEY and CDR2 is SMNVEV (reference sequence). The germline V and J ends were trimmed by 2 bases and 4 bases, with 18 bases remaining between them. The CDR3 loop spans 16 amino acids. CDR3 in DNA: TGTGCCAGCAGTTTAAATGGAGGACTACAAATTTACGAGCAGTACTTC. Translating gives CASSLNGGLQIYEQYF.

This clone has only a few counts. V and J are TRBV7-9 and TRBJ1-5; D is undetermined. The germline V gene encodes CDR1 SEHNR and CDR2 FQNEAQ (reference sequence). V lost 1 base, J lost 6 bases, and 4 bases lay in between. This CDR3 has 12 residues. The CDR3 bases are TGTGCCAGCAGCTTAGATCGTCAGCCCCAGCATTTT. It is translated as CASSLDRQPQHF.

The chain employs TRBV7-8 and TRBJ2-7, with TRBD2 matching over 7 bases. Germline assignment: CDR1 SGHVS and CDR2 FQNEAQ. V lost 4 bases to trimming and J lost 0 bases; unmatched junction nucleotides: 9. The CDR3 runs 16 residues. The DNA for the CDR3 is TGTGCCAGCAGCTCGCAACCTAGCGGCAGCTCCTACGAGCAGTACTTC. Translated: CASSSQPSGSSYEQYF.

V usage is TRBV19 and J usage is TRBJ1-5, with a possible D match to TRBD1 (5 bases). V was clipped by 7 bases and J by 0 bases, with 19 bases between them. Germline values: CDR1 LNHDA, CDR2 SQIVND (reference sequence). The CDR3 contains 17 residues. Here the CDR3 reads CASTLGAGRDSNQPQHF. The CDR3 DNA follows: TGTGCCAGTACCCTTGGCGCAGGGCGAGATAGCAATCAGCCCCAGCATTTT.

The J gene is TRBJ2-2, the V gene TRBV4-3; D perhaps matches TRBD2 (6 bases). This CDR3 spans 16 amino acids. Germline CDR1 is LGHNA and CDR2 is YSLEER. Trimming pared 1 base from V and 1 base from J, leaving 10 bases between. The CDR3 coding sequence is TGCGCCAGCAGCCAAGCAGGGAGGAGGAACACCGGGGAGCTGTTTTTT. Translating gives CASSQAGRRNTGELFF.

The chain couples TRBV5-6 to TRBJ2-7, with a tentative D call TRBD1 (6 bases). The germline gives CDR1 SGHDT, CDR2 YYEEEE. V dropped 4 bases and J dropped 2 bases, with 13 bases sitting between them. The CDR3 length is 14 residues. This CDR3 is CASSPTGFPYEQYF. The CDR3 nucleotides are TGTGCCAGCAGCCCTACAGGGTTCCCCTACGAGCAGTACTTC.

V gene TRBV9 combines with J gene TRBJ2-1, with 7 positions matching TRBD2. V shed 0 bases, J shed 10 bases, and the junction held 10 bases outside the gene matches. Germline assignment: CDR1 SGDLS and CDR2 YYNGEE. This CDR3 region has 15 residues. The CDR3: CASSVDGGGVGEQFF. The DNA for the CDR3 is TGTGCCAGCAGCGTAGACGGCGGGGGAGTGGGAGAGCAGTTCTTC.

The rearrangement uses TRBV11-2 and TRBJ2-7; perhaps TRBD2 as D (7 bases). Germline V CDR1 and CDR2: SGHAT, FQNNGV. This CDR3 is built from 16 residues. V lost 5 bases to trimming and J lost 2 bases, with 19 bases between them. The CDR3 region is CASSAAGGGGTYEQYF. The CDR3 DNA follows: TGTGCCAGCAGCGCCGCCGGGGGCGGGGGTACCTACGAGCAGTACTTC. The full variable domain, in which reference TRBV11-2 and TRBJ2-7 provide the parts outside the CDR3, is EAGVAQSPRYKIIEKRQSVAFWCNPISGHATLYWYQQILGQGPKLLIQFQNNGVVDDSQLPKDRFSAERLKGVDSTLKIQPAKLEDSAVYLCASSAAGGGGTYEQYFGPGTRLTVT.

The chain joins TRBV7-9 to TRBJ1-1; no firm D call. The length of the CDR3 is 13 residues. Trimming took 6 bases from V and 3 from J, leaving 11 bases between them. Per germline, CDR1 SEHNR and CDR2 FQNEAQ (reference sequence). DNA of the CDR3: TGTGCCAGCAGTCCACTCCGCGACACTGAAGCTTTCTTT. Amino acid sequence: CASSPLRDTEAFF.

This clone has a single count. This chain uses TRBV5-1 with TRBJ2-1, with 16 nucleotides matching TRBD2. The CDR3 covers 18 residues. Per the germline V gene, CDR1 is SGHRS and CDR2 is YFSETQ. The trim removed 4 bases at V and 6 bases at J, leaving 10 bases unmatched. CDR3 in DNA: TGCGCCAGCAGCCCTGCTGGGACTAGCGGGGGGGATCGCAATGAGCAGTTCTTC. It encodes CASSPAGTSGGDRNEQFF.

This rearrangement joins TRBV18 to TRBJ2-7, with D tentatively TRBD1 (7 bases). V was pared by 3 bases and J by 2 bases, with 11 bases between. The CDR3 has 14 amino acids. Germline V CDR1 and CDR2: KGHSH, LQKENI. CDR3 protein: CASSPAGQTYEQYF. The CDR3 DNA reads TGTGCCAGCTCACCGGCGGGACAGACCTACGAGCAGTACTTC. The full variable domain, in which reference TRBV18 and TRBJ2-7 provide the parts outside the CDR3, is NAGVMQNPRHLVRRRGQEARLRCSPMKGHSHVYWYRQLPEEGLKFMVYLQKENIIDESGMPKERFSAEFPKEGPSILRIQQVVRGDSAAYFCASSPAGQTYEQYFGPGTRLTVT.

The V call is TRBV10-3, the J call TRBJ1-4; D unresolved. This CDR3 has 14 amino acids. CDR1 and CDR2 (germline): ENHRY, SYGVKD. Trimming shortened V by 6 bases and J by 5 bases, and 13 bases separated the two germline ends. CDR3 residues: CAIRGGGDNEKLFF. For the CDR3, the DNA is TGTGCCATCAGGGGAGGCGGAGACAATGAAAAACTGTTTTTT.

The chain uses TRBV2 and TRBJ1-2; perhaps TRBD1 as D (5 bases). CDR1 is SNHLY and CDR2 is FYNNEI in the germline V gene. Trimming pared 4 bases from V and 2 bases from J, leaving 17 bases between. The CDR3 loop spans 16 amino acids. The CDR3 coding sequence is TGTGCCAGCAGTGTCCTTAAGAGACAGCAAAACTATGGCTACACCTTC. Translating gives CASSVLKRQQNYGYTF.

The sample holds one count of this clone. This chain links TRBV19 with TRBJ1-5, with D perhaps matching TRBD1 (6 bases). The CDR3 is 13 residues long. CDR1 is LNHDA, CDR2 SQIVND, per germline (reference sequence). Trimming removed 7 bases at V and 7 bases at J, with 14 bases between. CDR3 nucleotides: TGTGCCAGTACCCCAGGGGCCAGGCAGCCCCAGCATTTT. As protein: CASTPGARQPQHF.

The rearrangement joins TRBV6-4 to TRBJ2-1; 9 bases fit TRBD1. This CDR3 is 14 amino acids long. Germline V lookup: CDR1 MRHNA, CDR2 SNTAGT. V was clipped by 7 bases and J by 7 bases; unmatched bases: 8. In DNA form, the CDR3 reads TGTGCCAGCATAGACAGGGGGATAGATAATGAGCAGTTCTTC. This codes for CASIDRGIDNEQFF.

This CDR3 is CASSESGRSPYGYTF. The CDR3 nucleotides are TGCGCCAGCAGTGAGTCGGGCAGATCACCCTATGGCTACACCTTC. The chain is built from TRBV10-2 and TRBJ1-2; D not resolved. CDR1 WSHSY and CDR2 SAAADI come from the germline V gene. Trimming removed 0 bases from V and 4 bases from J, with 12 bases in between. The CDR3 runs 15 residues.

This rearrangement joins TRBV6-5 to TRBJ2-2; possibly TRBD1 for D (5 bases). CDR1 is MNHEY and CDR2 is SVGAGI in the germline V gene. The CDR3 totals 14 residues. V gave up 5 bases and J gave up 1 base, with 8 bases separating them. The CDR3 region is CASSRTGNTGELFF. The CDR3 nucleotides read TGTGCCAGCAGTAGAACAGGGAACACCGGGGAGCTGTTTTTT.

The chain is built from TRBV18 and TRBJ2-1; D gene uncertain. CDR3 length equals 17 residues. Deletions cut 2 bases from V and 0 bases from J, with 14 bases between. Germline assignment: CDR1 KGHSH and CDR2 LQKENI. CDR3 coding DNA: TGTGCCAGCTCACCAATCAGACGAGGTTCCTCCTACAATGAGCAGTTCTTC. This encodes CASSPIRRGSSYNEQFF.

V is TRBV3-1 (or the pseudogene TRBV3-2) and J is TRBJ1-5; no firm D call. This CDR3 region has 15 residues. Trimming took 0 bases from V and 2 from J, leaving 8 bases between them. In germline, CDR1 is LGHDT, CDR2 YNNKEL (reference sequence). CDR3 in amino acids: CASSQESSGNQPQHF. The CDR3 region has the DNA TGTGCCAGCAGCCAAGAAAGTTCGGGCAATCAGCCCCAGCATTTT.

This rearrangement joins TRBV3-1 (or the pseudogene TRBV3-2) to TRBJ1-4; 9 nucleotides match TRBD1. The V gene's germline CDR1 is LGHDT and CDR2 YNNKEL (reference sequence). The trim removed 4 bases at V and 5 bases at J, leaving 5 bases unmatched. This CDR3 comprises 15 residues. CDR3: CASSPTDRGNEKLFF. CDR3 DNA: TGTGCCAGCAGCCCGACGGACAGGGGAAATGAAAAACTGTTTTTT.

This clone was seen a few times. The J gene is TRBJ2-7, the V gene TRBV20-1; D perhaps matches TRBD1 (5 bases). Trimming cost V 5 bases and J 6 bases, with 11 bases left between them. CDR1 is DFQATT, CDR2 SNEGSKA, per germline (reference sequence). The CDR3 is made up of 11 amino acids. The CDR3 sequence: CSAQAGSEQYF. CDR3 DNA sequence: TGCAGTGCTCAGGCAGGGTCCGAGCAGTACTTC.

The chain uses TRBV11-2 and TRBJ2-7; the D gene is possibly TRBD2 (5 bases). V dropped 5 bases and J dropped 6 bases, with 17 bases sitting between them. The V gene's germline CDR1 is SGHAT and CDR2 FQNNGV. This CDR3 spans 14 amino acids. The CDR3 here is CASSLSGSAGEQYF. CDR3 coding DNA: TGTGCCAGCAGCCTATCGGGATCTGCCGGCGAGCAGTACTTC.